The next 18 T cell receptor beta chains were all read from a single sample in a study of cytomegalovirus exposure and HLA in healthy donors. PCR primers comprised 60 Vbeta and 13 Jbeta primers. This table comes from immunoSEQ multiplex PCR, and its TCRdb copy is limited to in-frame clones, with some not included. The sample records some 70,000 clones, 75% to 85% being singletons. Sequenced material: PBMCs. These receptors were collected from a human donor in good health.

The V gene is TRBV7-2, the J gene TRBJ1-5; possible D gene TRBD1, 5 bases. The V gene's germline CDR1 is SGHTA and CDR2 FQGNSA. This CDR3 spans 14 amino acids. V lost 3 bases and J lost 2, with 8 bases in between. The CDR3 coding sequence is TGTGCCAGCAGCTTGGAACAGGGCAATCAGCCCCAGCATTTT. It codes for CASSLEQGNQPQHF.

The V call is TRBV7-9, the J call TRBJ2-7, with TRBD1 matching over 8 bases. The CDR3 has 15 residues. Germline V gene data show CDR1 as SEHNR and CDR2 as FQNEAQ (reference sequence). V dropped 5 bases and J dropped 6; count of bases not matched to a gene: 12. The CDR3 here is CASSNPGQGESEQYF. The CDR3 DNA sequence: TGTGCCAGCAGCAACCCTGGACAGGGTGAGTCCGAGCAGTACTTC.

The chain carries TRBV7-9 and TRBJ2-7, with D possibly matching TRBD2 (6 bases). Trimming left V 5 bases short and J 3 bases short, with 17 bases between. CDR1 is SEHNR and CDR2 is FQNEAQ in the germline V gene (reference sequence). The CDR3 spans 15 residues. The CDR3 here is CASSRLGDRSYEQYF. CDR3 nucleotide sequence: TGTGCCAGCAGCAGACTAGGGGACCGGAGCTACGAGCAGTACTTC.

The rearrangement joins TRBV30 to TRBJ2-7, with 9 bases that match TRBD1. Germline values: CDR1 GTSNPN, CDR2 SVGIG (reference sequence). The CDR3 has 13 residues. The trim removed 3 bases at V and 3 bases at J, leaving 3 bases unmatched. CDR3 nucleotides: TGTGCCTGGAGACAGGGGGCAGGCTACGAGCAGTACTTC. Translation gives CAWRQGAGYEQYF.

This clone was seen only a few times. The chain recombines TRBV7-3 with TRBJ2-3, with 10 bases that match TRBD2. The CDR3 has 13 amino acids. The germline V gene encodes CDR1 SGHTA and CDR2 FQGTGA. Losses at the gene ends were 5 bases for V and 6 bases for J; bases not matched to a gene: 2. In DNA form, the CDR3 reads TGTGCCAGCAGCAGCGGGGGGGCGGATACGCAGTATTTT. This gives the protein CASSSGGADTQYF.

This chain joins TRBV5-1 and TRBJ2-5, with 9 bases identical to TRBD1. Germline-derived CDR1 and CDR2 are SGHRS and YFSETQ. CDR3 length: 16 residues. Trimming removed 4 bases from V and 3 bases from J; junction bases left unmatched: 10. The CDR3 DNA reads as TGCGCCAGCAGCCCGCGGACAGGGGTGGGTGAAGAGACCCAGTACTTC. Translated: CASSPRTGVGEETQYF.

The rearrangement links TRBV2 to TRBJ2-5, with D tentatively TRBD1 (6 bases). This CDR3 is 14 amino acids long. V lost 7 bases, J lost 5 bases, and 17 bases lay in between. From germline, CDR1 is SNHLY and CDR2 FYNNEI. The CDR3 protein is CASTRDISRETQYF. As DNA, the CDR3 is TGTGCCAGCACGAGGGACATATCTAGGGAGACCCAGTACTTC.

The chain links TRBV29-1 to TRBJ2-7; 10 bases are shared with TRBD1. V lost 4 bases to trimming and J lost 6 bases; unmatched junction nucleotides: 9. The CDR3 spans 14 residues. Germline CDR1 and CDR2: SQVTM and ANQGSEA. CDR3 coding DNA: TGCAGCGTTGGTGGGACAGGGGTTTCTTCCGAGCAGTACTTC. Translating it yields CSVGGTGVSSEQYF.

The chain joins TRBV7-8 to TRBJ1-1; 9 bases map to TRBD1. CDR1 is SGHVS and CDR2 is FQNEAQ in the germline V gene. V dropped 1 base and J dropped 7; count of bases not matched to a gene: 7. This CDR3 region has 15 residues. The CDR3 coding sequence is TGTGCCAGCAGCTTAGTCACAGGGGGCGGGGTTGAAGCTTTCTTT. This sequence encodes CASSLVTGGGVEAFF.

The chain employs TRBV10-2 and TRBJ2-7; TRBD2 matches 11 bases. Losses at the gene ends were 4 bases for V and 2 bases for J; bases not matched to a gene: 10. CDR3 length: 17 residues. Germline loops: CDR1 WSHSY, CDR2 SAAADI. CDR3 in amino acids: CASSASMTSGATYEQYF. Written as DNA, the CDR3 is TGCGCCAGCAGTGCTTCTATGACTAGCGGGGCTACCTACGAGCAGTACTTC.

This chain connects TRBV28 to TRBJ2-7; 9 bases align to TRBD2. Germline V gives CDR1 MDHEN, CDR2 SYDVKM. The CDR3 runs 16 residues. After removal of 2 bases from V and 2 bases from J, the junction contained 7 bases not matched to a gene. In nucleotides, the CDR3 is TGTGCCAGCAGTTTAGTTAGCGGGGGCCCACCCTACGAGCAGTACTTC. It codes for CASSLVSGGPPYEQYF.

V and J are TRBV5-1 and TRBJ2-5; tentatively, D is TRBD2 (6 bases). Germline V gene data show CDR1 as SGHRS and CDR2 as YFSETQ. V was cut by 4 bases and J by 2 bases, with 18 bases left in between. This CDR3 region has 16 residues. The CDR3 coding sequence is TGCGCCAGCAGCCGATCTACCGGGGGATTGCAAGAGACCCAGTACTTC. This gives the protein CASSRSTGGLQETQYF.

CDR3 protein: CASSLTRLAGENEQFF. CDR3 coding DNA: TGTGCCAGCAGCTTGACGCGACTAGCGGGGGAAAATGAGCAGTTCTTC. The chain is built from TRBV5-4 and TRBJ2-1; 12 bases are shared with TRBD2. V gave up 1 base and J gave up 7 bases; unmatched junction bases: 6. Germline-derived CDR1 and CDR2 are SGHNT and YYREEE (reference sequence). The CDR3 is made up of 16 amino acids. Combining the CDR3 with reference TRBV5-4 and TRBJ2-1 gives the whole variable domain ETGVTQSPTHLIKTRGQQVTLRCSSQSGHNTVSWYQQALGQGPQFIFQYYREEENGRGNFPPRFSGLQFPNYSSELNVNALELDDSALYLCASSLTRLAGENEQFFGPGTRLTVL.

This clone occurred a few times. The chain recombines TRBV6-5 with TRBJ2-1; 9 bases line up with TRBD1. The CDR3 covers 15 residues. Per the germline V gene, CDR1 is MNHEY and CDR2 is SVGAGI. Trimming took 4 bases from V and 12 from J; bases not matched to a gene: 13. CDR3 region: CASSSGTGSPEGQFF. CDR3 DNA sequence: TGTGCCAGCAGTTCCGGGACAGGGTCCCCCGAGGGGCAGTTCTTC.

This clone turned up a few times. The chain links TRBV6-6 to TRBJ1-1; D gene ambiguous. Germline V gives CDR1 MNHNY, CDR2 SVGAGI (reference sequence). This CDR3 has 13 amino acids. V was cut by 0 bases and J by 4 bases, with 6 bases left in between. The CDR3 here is CASSYSESTEAFF. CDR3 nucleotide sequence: TGTGCCAGCAGTTACTCAGAGTCCACTGAAGCTTTCTTT.

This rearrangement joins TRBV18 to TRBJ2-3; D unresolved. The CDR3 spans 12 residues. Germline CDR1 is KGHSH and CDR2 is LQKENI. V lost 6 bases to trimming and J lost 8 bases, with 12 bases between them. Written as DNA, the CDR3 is TGTGCCAGCTCTCCAAATCCGGGTACGCAGTATTTT. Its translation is CASSPNPGTQYF.

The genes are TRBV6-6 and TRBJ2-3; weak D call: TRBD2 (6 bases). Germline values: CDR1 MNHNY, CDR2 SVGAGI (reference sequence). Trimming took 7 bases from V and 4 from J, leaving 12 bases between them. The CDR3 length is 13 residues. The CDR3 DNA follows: TGTGCCAGCACCTTGGACTATCCAGATACGCAGTATTTT. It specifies CASTLDYPDTQYF.

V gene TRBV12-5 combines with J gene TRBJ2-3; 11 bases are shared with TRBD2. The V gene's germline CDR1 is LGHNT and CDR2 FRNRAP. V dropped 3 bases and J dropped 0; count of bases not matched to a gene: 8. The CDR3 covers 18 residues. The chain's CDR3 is CASGFSGGAIRSTDTQYF. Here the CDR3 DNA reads TGTGCTAGTGGTTTTAGCGGGGGGGCCATCAGAAGCACAGATACGCAGTATTTT.